This section outlines one TCR beta chain sequence together with its context. This entry comes from a study of memory CD4+ T cells and cytomegalovirus serostatus. Single viable CD3+CD4+CD8-CD45RO+ cells were sorted as the memory CD4+ T cells. Measured with immunoSEQ multiplex PCR; TCRdb has only the in-frame clones, and not every one. The repertoire holds about 39,000 clones, with approximately 78% as singletons. Germline assignment: CDR1 SNHLY and CDR2 FYNNEI. The CDR3 runs to 15 residues. The J segment lost 4 bases and the V segment lost 6 bases, leaving 10 bases of the junction unmatched. The rearrangement links TRBV2 to TRBJ2-5; 8 bases line up with TRBD1. The sample was memory CD4+ T cells from blood. This TCR derives from an adult in good health and CMV-seronegative. CDR3 in amino acids: CASRVNQGAGETQYF. DNA of the CDR3: TGTGCCAGCAGGGTGAACCAGGGGGCGGGAGAGACCCAGTACTTC.